A selection of T cell receptor beta chains follows, all from one sample in a study of T cells in Graves' hyperthyroidism and ophthalmopathy. TCRdb independently ran MiXCR on the multiplex PCR reads; one entry per CDR3 protein. This table holds hundreds of thousands of distinct CDR3 sequences, approximately 15% found once. Sequenced sample: blood. Receptors originate from a man aged 18 to 35 with Graves' ophthalmopathy. The CDR3 runs from the conserved cysteine through the conserved F or W. Each record gives: V gene, D gene, clone size, J gene, CDR3 DNA, CDR3 protein. The D gene is left open where the match is weak. Rows give clone size only sometimes, using once, few, many, or a class for an expanded clone.

>TRBV7-3|NA|many|TRBJ2-1
TGTGCCAGCAGCTTTACAGGTGCGGATGAGCAGTTCTTC
CASSFTGADEQFF
>TRBV29-1|TRBD2|NA|TRBJ2-5
TGCAGCGCCAATAGCGGGGGGGGCCCGGAGACCCAGTACTTC
CSANSGGGPETQYF
>TRBV15|TRBD2|many|TRBJ2-1
TGTGCCACCAGCAGTGCTGGGACTAGTGTTTTCGTCTACAATGAGCAGTTCTTC
CATSSAGTSVFVYNEQFF
>TRBV7-3|TRBD2|many|TRBJ2-3
TGTGCCAGCAGCTCAGGTAGCGGGAGCATTGCAGATACGCAGTATTTT
CASSSGSGSIADTQYF
>TRBV18|TRBD1|many|TRBJ2-1
TGTGCCAGCTCACGACTTACAGGGGATGAGGATGAGCAGTTCTTC
CASSRLTGDEDEQFF
>TRBV5-1|TRBD1|many|TRBJ2-7
TGCGCCAGCAGCTTGGGGCCGGGGACAGGGGAAACGTACGAGCAGTACTTC
CASSLGPGTGETYEQYF
>TRBV2|TRBD2|many|TRBJ2-1
TGTGCCAGCAGTGTTCTAGCGGGGGTCAACAATGAGCAGTTCTTC
CASSVLAGVNNEQFF
>TRBV5-1|NA|many|TRBJ1-1
TGCGCCAGCAGCTTGAGCTGGCAGAACACTGAAGCTTTCTTT
CASSLSWQNTEAFF
>TRBV7-9|NA|many|TRBJ1-1
TGTGCCAGCAGCTTAGAAAGGGAGGACACTGAAGCTTTCTTT
CASSLEREDTEAFF
>TRBV5-1|NA|many|TRBJ1-5
TGCGCCAGCAGCTCCGGCCTAGGGGTTCAGCCCCAGCATTTT
CASSSGLGVQPQHF
>TRBV2|NA|many|TRBJ1-1
TGTGCCAGGATCAGGGGAACTGAAGCTTTCTTT
CARIRGTEAFF
>TRBV5-6|NA|few|TRBJ1-6
TGTGCCAGCAGCGTGTCCCATTCACCCCTCCACTTT
CASSVSHSPLHF
>TRBV30|NA|many|TRBJ1-2
TGTGCCTGGAGTGTAGACGGGGACGGCTACACCTTC
CAWSVDGDGYTF
>TRBV6-2/TRBV6-3|NA|few|TRBJ2-7
TGTGCCAGCAGTTACACGATATATGGGACATCCTCCTACGAGCAGTACTTC
CASSYTIYGTSSYEQYF
>TRBV30|NA|few|TRBJ2-2
TGTGCCTCGCGGACAGCTACCGGGGAGCTGTTTTTT
CASRTATGELFF
>TRBV3-1|NA|NA|TRBJ2-7
TGTGCCAGCAGGCTTATCGGGGGTGCATTCAACGAGCAGTACTTC
CASRLIGGAFNEQYF
>TRBV7-8|NA|many|TRBJ1-1
TGTGCCAGCAGCTTCCCCAAGACGGTAGGGAGCGACAAATTTAACACTGAAGCTTTCTTT
CASSFPKTVGSDKFNTEAFF
>TRBV18|NA|many|TRBJ1-3
TGTGCCAGCAGTCCCCCAGGGAGCTCTGGAAACACCATATATTTT
CASSPPGSSGNTIYF
>TRBV7-9|NA|NA|TRBJ2-1
TGTGCCAGCAGCTTAGAGTCGCTAGCGAGCTCCTACAATGAGCAGTTCTTC
CASSLESLASSYNEQFF
>TRBV6-5|NA|many|TRBJ1-3
TGTGCCAGCAGTTACGGAGTCCCGGGTGGCTCTGGAAACACCATATATTTT
CASSYGVPGGSGNTIYF
>TRBV5-1|TRBD2|few|TRBJ2-4
TGCGCCAGCAGCTCCTTAGCGGGCGGTGGGAACATTCAGTACTTC
CASSSLAGGGNIQYF
>TRBV10-3|TRBD2|many|TRBJ2-1
TGTGCCATCAGTCCCGGGACTAGCGGAGAGTTGGCGGGCAATGAGCAGTTCTTC
CAISPGTSGELAGNEQFF
>TRBV10-1|NA|few|TRBJ1-1
TGCGCCAGCAGTGAGTCAGGGGGGATTGAAGCTTTCTTT
CASSESGGIEAFF
>TRBV13|TRBD1|many|TRBJ1-2
TGTGCCAGCAGCGCCGGGACAGGGTTAACCCCCTATGGCTACACCTTC
CASSAGTGLTPYGYTF
>TRBV4-1|NA|few|TRBJ1-1
TGCGCCAGCAGCCCACCCGTCAGGCCTGTGGCTTTCTTT
CASSPPVRPVAFF
>TRBV11-3|TRBD1|many|TRBJ2-3
TGTGCCAGCAGCTTAGAGGACAGGGGAGGGGCAGATACGCAGTATTTT
CASSLEDRGGADTQYF
>TRBV19|NA|few|TRBJ2-2
TGTGCCAGTAGTTGGGCGGCCGGGGAGCTGTTTTTT
CASSWAAGELFF